This T cell receptor beta chain was obtained from a study of blood T cells in healthy people across ages. Study-wide findings and caveats: Conclusively comparing naive with antigen-experienced cells was impossible with unsorted PBMCs.

A second PCR, run for about 6 to 11 cycles, used a sample-barcoded 5' primer plus a J-beta primer mix. Each CDR3 protein gets one entry after TCRdb re-called the 5' RACE reads with MiXCR. The sample lists fewer than 800,000 distinct CDR3 sequences, 49% seen once, with about 32% in the top ten. Turning to this clonotype: What it binds is not known.

Each donor was a healthy Caucasian individual from Russia, aged roughly 6 to 90. V lost 0 bases and J lost 15, with 16 bases in between. Germline CDR1 SGHDT, CDR2 YYEEEE. The CDR3 covers 14 residues. The TCR sequence derives from a woman aged 55 to 70 in good health. Sequencing used blood. The chain recombines TRBV5-6 with TRBJ1-6, with D tentatively TRBD1 (5 bases). Here the CDR3 reads CASSLGGREFGLHF. DNA of the CDR3: TGTGCCAGCAGCTTGGGCGGCAGGGAATTTGGCCTCCACTTT.